One T cell receptor (beta chain) is described in this entry. The target antigen is unknown. This sample is part of a study of Graves' ophthalmopathy and Graves' hyperthyroidism. Study-wide context: Blood was drawn at initial diagnosis, before any treatment. Findings and caveats of the study: Clonotypes were expanded in thyroid at above 0.001 frequency, and most also appeared in blood. Separation of ophthalmopathy from stable hyperthyroidism was achieved by a 13-signature model, at approximately 88% sensitivity and just over 80% specificity.

CDR1 and CDR2 from the germline V gene are MNHNS and SASEGT. V shed 7 bases, J shed 2 bases, and the junction held 15 bases outside the gene matches. The CDR3 has 17 residues. CDR3 regions of TCR beta were amplified from RNA transcripts. First-round RT-PCR with HTBI primers preceded a second-round multiplex PCR. TCRdb reprocessed the multiplex PCR reads via MiXCR and lists one record per CDR3 protein. The data show about 220,000 distinct CDR3 sequences, 20% to 25% seen once. Those donors who had ophthalmopathy presented with moderate-to-severe activity, a CAS of ≥3, a NOSPECS of ≥4 and a duration under 3 months.

Material for sequencing was peripheral blood. This chain uses TRBV6-1 with TRBJ2-5; 8 positions agree with TRBD2. The sequence was collected from a woman aged 45-59 years with Graves' ophthalmopathy. The CDR3 loop is CASTPMWLAGPQETQYF. The DNA for the CDR3 is TGTGCCAGCACCCCGATGTGGCTAGCGGGCCCTCAAGAGACCCAGTACTTC.